These 18 T cell receptor beta chains were sequenced from one sample in a study of brain T cells in children with intractable seizures. As to time point: blood from clinic visit 5 months post-surgery; TSC patient then seizure free. Sequencing used immunoSEQ multiplex PCR; TCRdb keeps in-frame clones, though not all of them. The table has about 340,000 clones, 93% seen once; the top ten hold about 5.8%. Material: peripheral blood, obtained more than 4 months after surgery. These receptors all stem from a boy under two years old with tuberous sclerosis and intractable seizures.

Points on this clone: The same CDR3 arises from other DNA sequences in this sample as well. The V gene is TRBV7-9, the J gene TRBJ1-1; 10 nucleotides match TRBD1. V lost 5 bases to trimming and J lost 1 base; unmatched junction nucleotides: 4. CDR3 size: 15 residues. CDR1 and CDR2 from the germline V gene are SEHNR and FQNEAQ (reference sequence). DNA of the CDR3: TGTGCCAGCAGCGCTGGGACAGGGGAGAACACTGAAGCTTTCTTT. Encoded protein: CASSAGTGENTEAFF.

V usage is TRBV11-2 and J usage is TRBJ2-2; no clear D. CDR1 and CDR2 (germline): SGHAT, FQNNGV. V dropped 1 base and J dropped 7 bases, with 10 bases sitting between them. The length of the CDR3 is 14 residues. The CDR3: CASSLGKEGGELFF. The CDR3 bases are TGTGCCAGCAGCTTAGGGAAGGAAGGCGGGGAGCTGTTTTTT.

The DNA of the CDR3 is TGCGCCAGCAGCCAAGTAGGCCCGAGCTCCTACGAGCAGTACTTC. Translation: CASSQVGPSSYEQYF. The chain joins TRBV5-1 to TRBJ2-7, with D unresolved. With 4 bases removed from V and 0 bases from J, the gap between germline ends came to 14 bases. This CDR3 comprises 15 residues. Germline V lookup: CDR1 SGHRS, CDR2 YFSETQ.

V usage is TRBV5-4 and J usage is TRBJ2-2; tentatively, D is TRBD1 (6 bases). The CDR3 runs to 14 residues. Germline loops: CDR1 SGHNT, CDR2 YYREEE (reference sequence). Trimming stripped 4 bases from V and 7 bases from J, with 14 bases between. The CDR3: CASSQTGLGGELFF. CDR3 nucleotide sequence: TGTGCCAGCAGCCAAACAGGGTTGGGCGGGGAGCTGTTTTTT.

The chain combines TRBV7-2 with TRBJ2-7, with 11 bases identical to TRBD2. The CDR3 runs 18 residues. Germline V gene lookup returns CDR1 SGHTA and CDR2 FQGNSA. Unmatched junction bases numbered 16, after V lost 5 bases and J lost 4 bases. The chain's CDR3 is CASSMNPPLSGGAYEQYF. The CDR3 DNA follows: TGTGCCAGCAGCATGAACCCACCTCTTAGCGGGGGGGCGTACGAGCAGTACTTC.

The chain recombines TRBV15 with TRBJ1-1; TRBD1 aligns across 7 bases. Germline V gene data show CDR1 as LNHNV and CDR2 as YYDKDF (reference sequence). The CDR3 extends over 15 amino acids. V was pared by 1 base and J by 5 bases, with 7 bases of the junction left unmatched. The CDR3 protein is CATSRAHRGLTEAFF. The CDR3 DNA follows: TGTGCCACCAGCAGAGCACACAGGGGTTTGACTGAAGCTTTCTTT.

The rearrangement joins TRBV11-3 to TRBJ2-5; unclear D gene. Germline V CDR1 and CDR2: SGHNT, YENEEA. Trimming took off 0 bases at V and 5 bases at J, with 10 bases between the two ends. This CDR3 has 14 amino acids. The CDR3 reads CASSLDGVVETQYF. The DNA for the CDR3 is TGTGCCAGCAGCTTAGACGGTGTTGTCGAGACCCAGTACTTC.

V usage is TRBV27 and J usage is TRBJ2-2; 12 bases line up with TRBD2. The CDR3 loop spans 18 amino acids. Germline assignment: CDR1 MNHEY and CDR2 SMNVEV (reference sequence). Trimming took 4 bases from V and 2 from J; bases not matched to a gene: 8. The CDR3 loop is CASSSRLTSGRNTGELFF. The CDR3 bases are TGTGCCAGCAGTTCGCGACTGACTAGCGGGAGAAACACCGGGGAGCTGTTTTTT.

The chain links TRBV12-3 or TRBV12-4 to TRBJ1-5; tentatively, D is TRBD1 (5 bases). The CDR3 is made up of 13 amino acids. Trimming cost V 7 bases and J 2 bases, with 9 bases left between them. DNA for the CDR3: TGTGCCAGCACCAGGGTGGGCAATCAGCCCCAGCATTTT. This codes for CASTRVGNQPQHF.

The chain combines TRBV5-1 with TRBJ2-1; D is unresolved. This CDR3 region has 12 residues. Trimming removed 5 bases from V and 2 bases from J, with 5 bases in between. CDR1 is SGHRS and CDR2 is YFSETQ in the germline V gene. The CDR3 here is CASRLAYNEQFF. CDR3 bases: TGCGCCAGCAGGCTAGCCTACAATGAGCAGTTCTTC.

V is TRBV6-1 and J is TRBJ1-5; no definite D call. CDR3 length equals 15 residues. CDR1 is MNHNS, CDR2 SASEGT, per germline. Trimming took 1 base from V and 1 from J, leaving 8 bases between them. Here the CDR3 DNA reads TGTGCCAGCAGTGAAGTGCCCCGAAGCAATCAGCCCCAGCATTTT. The encoded protein is CASSEVPRSNQPQHF.

The rearrangement uses TRBV27 and TRBJ2-1, with 13 nucleotides matching TRBD2. Germline V CDR1 and CDR2: MNHEY, SMNVEV (reference sequence). The CDR3 loop spans 16 amino acids. V was clipped by 5 bases and J by 9 bases; unmatched bases: 10. In DNA, the CDR3 is TGTGCCAGCAGTCCCCTACTAGCGGGAGGGCGCGCTGAGCAGTTCTTC. Translation: CASSPLLAGGRAEQFF.

This chain uses TRBV27 with TRBJ2-2; D is unresolved. Trimming left V 3 bases short and J 2 bases short, with 7 bases between. The CDR3 is 14 residues long. The germline gives CDR1 MNHEY, CDR2 SMNVEV (reference sequence). The DNA of the CDR3 is TGTGCCAGCAGTTTCGGCGGTAACACCGGGGAGCTGTTTTTT. It specifies CASSFGGNTGELFF.

The chain employs TRBV7-3 and TRBJ2-1; 7 nucleotides agree with TRBD2. Per the germline V gene, CDR1 is SGHTA and CDR2 is FQGTGA. Trimming cost V 5 bases and J 4 bases; bases outside gene matches: 8. The CDR3 contains 15 residues. CDR3 DNA: TGTGCCAGCAGCCAAACCAGCGGGGAGTACAATGAGCAGTTCTTC. Residues: CASSQTSGEYNEQFF.

The chain recombines TRBV28 with TRBJ2-2, with TRBD1 matching 8 bases. The CDR3 has 15 amino acids. V shed 6 bases, J shed 6 bases, and the junction held 9 bases outside the gene matches. Germline-derived CDR1 and CDR2 are MDHEN and SYDVKM. In DNA, the CDR3 is TGTGCCAGCAGAAACAGGGGGAGTAACGCCGGGGAGCTGTTTTTT. It is translated as CASRNRGSNAGELFF.

This chain uses TRBV24-1 with TRBJ1-1; TRBD1 matches at 8 bases. The CDR3 length is 14 residues. The trim removed 9 bases at V and 4 bases at J, leaving 9 bases unmatched. The germline V gene has CDR1 KGHDR and CDR2 SFDVKD. DNA for the CDR3: TGTGCCACCCTTCTGGACAGGGTTGGCACTGAAGCTTTCTTT. This sequence encodes CATLLDRVGTEAFF.

This clone was seen just once. V and J are TRBV5-1 and TRBJ2-3, with a possible D match to TRBD2 (6 bases). Germline V CDR1 and CDR2: SGHRS, YFSETQ. The CDR3 is 12 amino acids. V was clipped by 3 bases and J by 4 bases, with 6 bases between them. The DNA of the CDR3 is TGCGCCAGCAGCTCGGGGGCAGATACGCAGTATTTT. Its protein is CASSSGADTQYF.

The genes are TRBV12-3 or TRBV12-4 and TRBJ2-7; 8 nucleotides line up with TRBD1. The junction had 5 bases not matched to a gene; V was cut back by 3 bases and J by 7 bases. The CDR3 totals 13 residues. The CDR3 is CASSFTGGEEQYF. The CDR3 nucleotides read TGTGCCAGCAGTTTTACAGGGGGAGAAGAGCAGTACTTC.